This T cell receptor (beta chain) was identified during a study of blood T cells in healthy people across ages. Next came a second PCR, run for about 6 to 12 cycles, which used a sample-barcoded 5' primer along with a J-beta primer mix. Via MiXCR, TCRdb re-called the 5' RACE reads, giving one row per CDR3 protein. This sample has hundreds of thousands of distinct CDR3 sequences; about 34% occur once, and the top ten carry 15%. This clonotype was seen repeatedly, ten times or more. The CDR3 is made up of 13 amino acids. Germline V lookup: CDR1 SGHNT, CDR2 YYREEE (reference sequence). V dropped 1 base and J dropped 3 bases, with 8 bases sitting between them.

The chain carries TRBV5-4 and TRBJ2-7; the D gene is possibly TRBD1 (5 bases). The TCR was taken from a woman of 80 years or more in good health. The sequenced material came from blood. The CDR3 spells CASSLWGFYEQYF. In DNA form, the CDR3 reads TGTGCCAGCAGCTTGTGGGGCTTCTACGAGCAGTACTTC.